This is a list of T cell receptor beta chains from one sample in a study of blood T cell repertoires in COVID-19. Data came from immunoSEQ multiplex PCR; TCRdb stores just in-frame clones and leaves some out. The sample records 45,000 to 65,000 clones, 70% to 85% being singletons. The material sequenced was peripheral blood. The receptor source for this set is a man between 60 and 70 years old with acute or convalescent COVID-19. CDR3s include the opening cysteine and the closing phenylalanine or tryptophan. The order of the fields is D gene, clone size, V gene, J gene, CDR3 DNA, CDR3 protein. A D gene is named only where the DNA matches it firmly. For some rows the clone size is stated as once, few or many, or as a class when expanded; others skip it.

>TRBD1|NA|TRBV6-5|TRBJ1-2
TGTGCCAGCAGTTACTCGGGGACAGATGGCTACACCTTC
CASSYSGTDGYTF
>NA|NA|TRBV5-1|TRBJ1-3
TGCGCCAGCAGCTTGGTCGGAGGGGATGGAAACACCATATATTTT
CASSLVGGDGNTIYF
>NA|NA|TRBV24-1|TRBJ1-2
TGTGCCACCAGTGATGCAGGGGCTATGAAGGGTATCTATGGCTACACCTTC
CATSDAGAMKGIYGYTF
>TRBD1|NA|TRBV24-1|TRBJ1-2
TGTGCCACCAGTGACCCCACCGGGACAGGGGTAAATGGCTACACCTTC
CATSDPTGTGVNGYTF
>NA|once|TRBV19|TRBJ1-2
TGTGCCAGTAGCCCGGCGGGTTCGGCAGTTCTTGGCTACACCTTC
CASSPAGSAVLGYTF
>NA|NA|TRBV21-1|TRBJ1-6
TGTGCCAGCAGCCGGGACAGGGGACCGGATTCACCCCTCCACTTT
CASSRDRGPDSPLHF
>NA|NA|TRBV2|TRBJ1-3
TGTGCCAGCAGAGTTACAGCGGGAACATCTGGAAACACCATATATTTT
CASRVTAGTSGNTIYF
>NA|NA|TRBV5-1|TRBJ1-6
TGCGCCAGCAGCTTAGGGGGTAGGAATTCACCCCTCCACTTT
CASSLGGRNSPLHF
>NA|few|TRBV21-1|TRBJ1-4
TGTGCCAGCAGCCCCGGGGGGCGGGGGGAAAAACTGTTTTTT
CASSPGGRGEKLFF
>NA|once|TRBV30|TRBJ2-3
TGTGCCTGGAGCGAGATACAGGGGGGGAGAACAGATACGCAGTATTTT
CAWSEIQGGRTDTQYF
>TRBD1|once|TRBV10-3|TRBJ1-5
TGTGCCATCAGTGGGGGACAGGATCAGCCCCAGCATTTT
CAISGGQDQPQHF
>NA|NA|TRBV7-2|TRBJ2-2
TGTGCCAGCAGCTTATTTTCCGGGGTGAACACCGGGGAGCTGTTTTTT
CASSLFSGVNTGELFF
>TRBD1|NA|TRBV7-2|TRBJ1-2
TGTGCCAGCAGCTTAGTGTCAGGGGGAGGAGGCTATGGCTACACCTTC
CASSLVSGGGGYGYTF
>TRBD1|NA|TRBV29-1|TRBJ2-3
TGCAGTACACTGGACAGGGCGATCACAGATACGCAGTATTTT
CSTLDRAITDTQYF
>NA|NA|TRBV19|TRBJ1-3
TGTGCCAGTAACCCGCCGGGACACCAAGGAAACACCATATATTTT
CASNPPGHQGNTIYF
>NA|NA|TRBV5-1|TRBJ1-3
TGCGCCAGCAGGGACACCAAAGCTGGAAACACCATATATTTT
CASRDTKAGNTIYF
>NA|NA|TRBV13|TRBJ1-6
TGTGCCAGCACCCGTCGGGGGGACTATAATTCACCCCTCCACTTT
CASTRRGDYNSPLHF
>NA|NA|TRBV2|TRBJ1-5
TGTGCCAGCAGTGAATCGGGCAGGGATCAAGGGCCCCAGCATTTT
CASSESGRDQGPQHF
>NA|few|TRBV12-3/TRBV12-4|TRBJ1-6
TGTGCCAGCAGACAGGGAGGGTCACCCCTCCACTTT
CASRQGGSPLHF
>NA|NA|TRBV19|TRBJ1-2
TGTGCCAGTAGTTTTCCCGGCGCGGGGTATGGCTACACCTTC
CASSFPGAGYGYTF
>TRBD1|once|TRBV7-2|TRBJ2-7
TGTGCCAGCAGCTCCGAGGGGGCGCGGGAGCAGTACTTC
CASSSEGAREQYF
>NA|NA|TRBV24-1|TRBJ1-3
TGTGCCACCAGTGATGGACGGGGGGCCGGAAACACCATATATTTT
CATSDGRGAGNTIYF
>TRBD2|NA|TRBV6-5|TRBJ2-3
TGTGCCAGCGCTCAGCGGGGGGCGGATACGCAGTATTTT
CASAQRGADTQYF
>NA|few|TRBV7-3|TRBJ2-2
TGTGCCAGCAGCCCGACGGGGGGCCCGAACACCGGGGAGCTGTTTTTT
CASSPTGGPNTGELFF
>NA|few|TRBV2|TRBJ2-7
TGTGCCAGCAGTGAAGGCGACAATCGGTACGAGCAGTACTTC
CASSEGDNRYEQYF
>NA|NA|TRBV4-2|TRBJ1-2
TGTGCCAGCAGCCGGGCGGGACCGACTCCTAACTATGGCTACACCTTC
CASSRAGPTPNYGYTF
>NA|NA|TRBV5-1|TRBJ2-7
TGCGCCAGCAGCTCAGGGTCGTTCGAGAACGGGCAGTACTTC
CASSSGSFENGQYF
>NA|NA|TRBV4-1|TRBJ2-7
TGCGCCAGCAGCCAAGTCGAATTGGTGGTTCGGGGCGAGCAGTACTTC
CASSQVELVVRGEQYF
>NA|NA|TRBV5-4|TRBJ1-3
TGTGCCAGCAGCTTGGGAACAGGTAGTACTGGAAACACCATATATTTT
CASSLGTGSTGNTIYF
>NA|NA|TRBV30|TRBJ2-6
TGTGCCTGGAGTTTAGGGGTGAGCTCTGGGGCCAACGTCCTGACTTTC
CAWSLGVSSGANVLTF
>NA|NA|TRBV5-1|TRBJ2-5
TGCGCCAGCACCCAGGGTGTGAGGCAAGAGACCCAGTACTTC
CASTQGVRQETQYF
>NA|NA|TRBV7-9|TRBJ2-1
TGTGCCAGCAGCTTAGACAGTTACAATGAGCAGTTCTTC
CASSLDSYNEQFF
>NA|NA|TRBV7-9|TRBJ2-1
TGTGCCAGCAGCTTAAGGTGGGGGGATCAAGGTGAGCAGTTCTTC
CASSLRWGDQGEQFF
>NA|once|TRBV18|TRBJ2-6
TGTGCCAGCTCTTCCCAGGGTTTCGGGGCCAACGTCCTGACTTTC
CASSSQGFGANVLTF
>NA|NA|TRBV9|TRBJ1-1
TGTGCCAGCAAGCACAGGGAGAACACTGAAGCTTTCTTT
CASKHRENTEAFF
>NA|NA|TRBV19|TRBJ2-2
TGTGCCAGTCGGACTGCAAATACGAACACCGGGGAGCTGTTTTTT
CASRTANTNTGELFF
>NA|NA|TRBV7-8|TRBJ1-2
TGTGCCAGCAGGGATGACAGGTTCCTCTATGGCTACACCTTC
CASRDDRFLYGYTF
>NA|NA|TRBV2|TRBJ1-2
TGTGCCAGCAGCCTCGGACAAATCGAGGGCTACACCTTC
CASSLGQIEGYTF